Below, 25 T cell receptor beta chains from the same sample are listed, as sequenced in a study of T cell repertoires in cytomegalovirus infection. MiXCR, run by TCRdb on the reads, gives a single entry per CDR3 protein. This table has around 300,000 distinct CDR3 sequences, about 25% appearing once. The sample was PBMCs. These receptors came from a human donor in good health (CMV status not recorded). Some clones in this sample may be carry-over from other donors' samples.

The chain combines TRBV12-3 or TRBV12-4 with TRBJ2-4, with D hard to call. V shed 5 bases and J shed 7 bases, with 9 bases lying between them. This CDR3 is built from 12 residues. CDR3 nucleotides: TGTGCCAGCAGTCCCCGTCACAACATTCAGTACTTC. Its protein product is CASSPRHNIQYF.

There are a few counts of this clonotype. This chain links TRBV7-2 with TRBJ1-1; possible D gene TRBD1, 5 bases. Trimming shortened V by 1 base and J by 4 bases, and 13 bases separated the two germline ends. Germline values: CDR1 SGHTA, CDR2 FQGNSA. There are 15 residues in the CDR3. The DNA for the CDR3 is TGTGCCAGCAGCTTAGAGGGGCAGGGAATCACTGAAGCTTTCTTT. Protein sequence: CASSLEGQGITEAFF.

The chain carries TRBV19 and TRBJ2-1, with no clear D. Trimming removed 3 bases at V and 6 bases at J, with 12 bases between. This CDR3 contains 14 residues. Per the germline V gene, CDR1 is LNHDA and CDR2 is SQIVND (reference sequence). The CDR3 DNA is TGTGCCAGTAGTATTTTGTCGACCTCCAATGAGCAGTTCTTC. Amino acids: CASSILSTSNEQFF.

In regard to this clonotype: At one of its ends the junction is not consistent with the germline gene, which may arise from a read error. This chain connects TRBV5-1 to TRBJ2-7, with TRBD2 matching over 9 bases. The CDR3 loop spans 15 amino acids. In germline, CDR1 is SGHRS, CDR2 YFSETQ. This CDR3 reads CASSLIVAGAKELYF. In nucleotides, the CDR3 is TGCGCCAGCAGCTTGATCGTAGCGGGAGCTAAAGAGCTGTACTTC.

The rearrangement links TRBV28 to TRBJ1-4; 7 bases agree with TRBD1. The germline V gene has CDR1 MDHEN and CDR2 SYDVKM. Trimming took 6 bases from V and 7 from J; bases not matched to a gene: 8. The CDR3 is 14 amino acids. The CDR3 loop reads CASSRRQGREKLFF. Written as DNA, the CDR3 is TGTGCCAGCAGCCGACGACAGGGTCGTGAAAAACTGTTTTTT.

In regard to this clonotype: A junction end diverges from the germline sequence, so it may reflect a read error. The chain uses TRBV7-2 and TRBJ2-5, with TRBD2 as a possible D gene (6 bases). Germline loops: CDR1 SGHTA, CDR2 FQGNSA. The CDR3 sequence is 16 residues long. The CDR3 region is CASSLFGGGTQETQYF. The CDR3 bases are TGTGCTAGCAGCTTATTCGGGGGAGGTACGCAAGAGACCCAGTACTTC.

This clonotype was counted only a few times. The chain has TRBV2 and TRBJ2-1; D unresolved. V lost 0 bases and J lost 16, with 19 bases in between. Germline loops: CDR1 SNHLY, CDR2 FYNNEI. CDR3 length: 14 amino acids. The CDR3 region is CASSEANSVGRGFF. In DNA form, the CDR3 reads TGTGCCAGCAGTGAAGCAAACTCGGTGGGTAGAGGATTCTTC.

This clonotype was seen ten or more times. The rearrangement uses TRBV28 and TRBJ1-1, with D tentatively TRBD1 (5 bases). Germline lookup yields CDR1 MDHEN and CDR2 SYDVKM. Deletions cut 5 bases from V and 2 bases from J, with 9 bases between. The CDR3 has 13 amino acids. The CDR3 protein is CASSPGSNTEAFF. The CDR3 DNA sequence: TGTGCCAGCAGTCCAGGGTCCAACACTGAAGCTTTCTTT. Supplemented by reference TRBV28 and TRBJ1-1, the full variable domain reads DVKVTQSSRYLVKRTGEKVFLECVQDMDHENMFWYRQDPGLGLRLIYFSYDVKMKEKGDIPEGYSVSREKKERFSLILESASTNQTSMYLCASSPGSNTEAFFGQGTRLTVV.

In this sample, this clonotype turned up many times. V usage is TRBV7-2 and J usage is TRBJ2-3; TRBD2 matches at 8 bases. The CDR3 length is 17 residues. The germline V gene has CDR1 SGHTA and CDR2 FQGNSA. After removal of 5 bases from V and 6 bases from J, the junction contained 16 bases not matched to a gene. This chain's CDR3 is CASSREGSGIPGDTQYF. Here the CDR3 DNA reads TGTGCCAGCAGCCGCGAGGGTAGCGGGATCCCCGGGGATACGCAGTATTTT. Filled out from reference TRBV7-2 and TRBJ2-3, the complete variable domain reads GAGVSQSPSNKVTEKGKDVELRCDPISGHTALYWYRQSLGQGLEFLIYFQGNSAPDKSGLPSDRFSAERTGGSVSTLTIQRTQQEDSAVYLCASSREGSGIPGDTQYFGPGTRLTVL.

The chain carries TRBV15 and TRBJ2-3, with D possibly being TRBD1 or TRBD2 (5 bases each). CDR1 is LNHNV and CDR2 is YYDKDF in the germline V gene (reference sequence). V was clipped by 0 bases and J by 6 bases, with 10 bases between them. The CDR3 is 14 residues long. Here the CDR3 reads CATSRDRGGDTQYF. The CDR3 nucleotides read TGTGCCACCAGCAGAGATAGGGGCGGGGATACGCAGTATTTT.

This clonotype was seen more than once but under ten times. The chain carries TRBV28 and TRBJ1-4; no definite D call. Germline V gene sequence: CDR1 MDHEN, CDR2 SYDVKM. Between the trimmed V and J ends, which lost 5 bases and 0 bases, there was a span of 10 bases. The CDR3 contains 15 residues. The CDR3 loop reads CASSLPGATNEKLFF. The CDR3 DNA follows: TGTGCCAGCAGTCTTCCAGGTGCAACTAATGAAAAACTGTTTTTT.

This CDR3 reads CASSLEMTNTGELFF. In nucleotides, the CDR3 is TGTGCCAGCAGCTTAGAGATGACGAACACCGGGGAGCTGTTTTTT. The chain carries TRBV7-2 and TRBJ2-2, with D unclear. The germline CDR1 and CDR2 sequences are SGHTA and FQGNSA. CDR3 length: 15 amino acids. Trimming stripped 1 base from V and 0 bases from J, with 6 bases between.

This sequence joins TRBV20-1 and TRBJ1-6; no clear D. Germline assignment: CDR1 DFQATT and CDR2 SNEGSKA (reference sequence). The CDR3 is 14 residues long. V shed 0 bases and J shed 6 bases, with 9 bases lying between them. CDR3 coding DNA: TGCAGTGCTAGAGATGGTGACACTAATTCACCCCTCCACTTT. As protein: CSARDGDTNSPLHF.

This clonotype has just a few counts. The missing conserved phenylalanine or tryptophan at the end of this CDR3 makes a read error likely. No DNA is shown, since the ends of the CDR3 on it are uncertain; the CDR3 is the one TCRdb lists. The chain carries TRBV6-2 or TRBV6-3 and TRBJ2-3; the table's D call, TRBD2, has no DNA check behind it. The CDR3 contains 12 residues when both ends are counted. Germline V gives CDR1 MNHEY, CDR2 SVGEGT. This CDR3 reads CASTALGTPPLY.

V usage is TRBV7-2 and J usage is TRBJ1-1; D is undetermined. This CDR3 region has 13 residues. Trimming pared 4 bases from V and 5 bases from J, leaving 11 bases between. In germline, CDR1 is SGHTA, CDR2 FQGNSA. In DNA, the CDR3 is TGTGCCAGCAGCTCATCCCAGAGGACTGAAGCTTTCTTT. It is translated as CASSSSQRTEAFF.

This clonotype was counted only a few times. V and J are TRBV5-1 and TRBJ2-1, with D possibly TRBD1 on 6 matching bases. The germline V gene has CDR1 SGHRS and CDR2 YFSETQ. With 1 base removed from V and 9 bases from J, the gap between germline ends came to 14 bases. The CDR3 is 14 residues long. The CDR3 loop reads CASSLRDTQPEQFF. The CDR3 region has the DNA TGCGCCAGCAGCTTGCGGGACACCCAGCCTGAGCAGTTCTTC.

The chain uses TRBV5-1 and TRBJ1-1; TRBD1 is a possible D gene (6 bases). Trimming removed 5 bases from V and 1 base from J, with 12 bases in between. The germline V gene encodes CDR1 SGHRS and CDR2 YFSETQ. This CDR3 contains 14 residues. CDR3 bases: TGCGCCAGCAGTCGGGTACAGGGGAACACTGAAGCTTTCTTT. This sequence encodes CASSRVQGNTEAFF.

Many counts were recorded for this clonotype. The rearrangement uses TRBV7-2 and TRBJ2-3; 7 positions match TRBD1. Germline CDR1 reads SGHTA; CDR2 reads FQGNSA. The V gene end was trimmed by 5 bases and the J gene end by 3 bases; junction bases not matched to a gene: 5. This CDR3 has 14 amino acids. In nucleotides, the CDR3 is TGTGCCAGCAGCACATACAGGGGAACAGATACGCAGTATTTT. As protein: CASSTYRGTDTQYF.

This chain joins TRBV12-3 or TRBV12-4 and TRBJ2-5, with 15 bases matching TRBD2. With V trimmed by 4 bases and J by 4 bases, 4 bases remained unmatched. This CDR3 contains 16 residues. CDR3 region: CASSSRTSGGVETQYF. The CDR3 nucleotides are TGTGCCAGCAGTTCCCGGACTAGCGGGGGGGTAGAGACCCAGTACTTC.

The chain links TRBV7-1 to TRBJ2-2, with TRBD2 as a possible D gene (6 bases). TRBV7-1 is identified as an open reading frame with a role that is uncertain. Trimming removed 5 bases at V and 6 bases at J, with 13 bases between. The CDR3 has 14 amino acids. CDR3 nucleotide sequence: TGTGCCAGCAGCCTCCGGACGGGAGCCGGGGAGCTGTTTTTT. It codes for CASSLRTGAGELFF.

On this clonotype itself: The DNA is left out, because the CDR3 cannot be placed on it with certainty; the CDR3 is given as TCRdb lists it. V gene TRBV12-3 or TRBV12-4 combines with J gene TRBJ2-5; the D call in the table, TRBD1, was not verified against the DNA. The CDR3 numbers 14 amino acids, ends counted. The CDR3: CASSFRGRGETQYF.

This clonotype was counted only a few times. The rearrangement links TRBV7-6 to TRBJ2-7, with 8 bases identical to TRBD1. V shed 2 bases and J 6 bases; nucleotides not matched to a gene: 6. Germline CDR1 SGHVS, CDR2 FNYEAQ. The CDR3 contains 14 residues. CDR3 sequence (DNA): TGTGCCAGCAGCTTACATCAGGGGGCAAGCGAGCAGTACTTC. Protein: CASSLHQGASEQYF.

CDR3 residues: CATSDYNTEAFF. DNA of the CDR3: TGTGCCACCAGTGATTATAACACTGAAGCTTTCTTT. The chain employs TRBV24-1 and TRBJ1-1, with D unresolved. The CDR3 extends over 12 amino acids. Germline V CDR1 and CDR2: KGHDR, SFDVKD. V was cut by 2 bases and J by 2 bases, with 2 bases left in between.

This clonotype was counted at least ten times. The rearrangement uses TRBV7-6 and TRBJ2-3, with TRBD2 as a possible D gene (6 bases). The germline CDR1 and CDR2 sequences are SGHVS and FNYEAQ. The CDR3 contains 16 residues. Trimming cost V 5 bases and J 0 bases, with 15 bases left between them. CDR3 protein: CASSLNTGVSTDTQYF. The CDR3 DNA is TGTGCCAGCAGCCTAAATACGGGAGTTAGCACAGATACGCAGTATTTT.

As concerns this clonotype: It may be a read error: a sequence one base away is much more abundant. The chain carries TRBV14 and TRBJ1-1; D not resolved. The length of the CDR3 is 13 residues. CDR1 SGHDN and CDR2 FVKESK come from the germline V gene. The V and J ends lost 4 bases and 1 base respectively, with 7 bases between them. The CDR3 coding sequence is TGTGCCAGCAGCCCCCACGGGAACACTGAAGCTTTCTTT. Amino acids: CASSPHGNTEAFF.